The rows below give T cell receptor beta chains drawn from one sample of a study of regulatory T cells in long-lasting Graves disease. One entry per CDR3 protein, called by TCRdb with MiXCR from the multiplex PCR reads. The data show hundreds of thousands of distinct CDR3 sequences, about 15% seen once. These data are also associated with another study on T cells in Graves' hyperthyroidism and ophthalmopathy.

Sequenced material: peripheral blood mononuclear cells (PBMCs), taken at new diagnosis, from a patient treated with antithyroid drugs. These receptor sequences come from a man between 18 and 35 years old with Graves disease. Each CDR3 is given with its conserved first and last residue. A D gene is named only where the DNA matches it firmly. Not every row has a clone size; where given, it reads once, few, many or a size class.

d_call j_call clone_size v_call cdr3_aa cdr3_nt
TRBD1 TRBJ2-7 many TRBV13 CASSPDRANEQYF TGTGCCAGCAGCCCAGACAGGGCCAACGAGCAGTACTTC
TRBD2 TRBJ2-7 - TRBV4-2 CASSQGGPSGSYEQYF TGTGCCAGCAGCCAAGGAGGGCCTAGCGGATCCTACGAGCAGTACTTC
TRBD1 TRBJ1-3 - TRBV12-5 CASGLPETGDTIYF TGTGCTAGTGGTTTACCTGAGACAGGGGACACCATATATTTT
- TRBJ1-5 many TRBV12-3/TRBV12-4 CASSPFREDQPQHF TGTGCCAGCAGTCCGTTTCGGGAGGATCAGCCCCAGCATTTT
TRBD2 TRBJ2-1 - TRBV12-3/TRBV12-4 CASTSGRNNEQFF TGTGCCAGCACTAGCGGGAGGAACAATGAGCAGTTCTTC
TRBD1 TRBJ1-4 - TRBV5-1 CASSLQGALTNEKLFF TGCGCCAGCAGCCTACAGGGGGCACTAACTAATGAAAAACTGTTTTTT
TRBD1 TRBJ2-1 - TRBV7-9 CASSQVGVVGTGKNDEQFF TGTGCCAGCAGCCAGGTTGGGGTTGTCGGGACAGGGAAAAACGATGAGCAGTTCTTC
- TRBJ1-2 many TRBV7-9 CASSSLRSPNYGYTF TGTGCCAGCAGCTCCCTTCGGTCACCTAACTATGGCTACACCTTC
- TRBJ1-2 few TRBV20-1 CSAGRTDEDYTF TGCAGTGCTGGCCGGACAGACGAAGACTACACCTTC
TRBD2 TRBJ2-7 many TRBV6-1 CASSISTAILDLSGRPYEQYF TGTGCCAGCAGCATTAGCACCGCGATACTGGACCTAAGCGGGAGGCCCTACGAGCAGTACTTC
- TRBJ2-2 few TRBV4-2 CASRLTGLNTGELFF TGTGCCAGCAGACTGACGGGGCTCAACACCGGGGAGCTGTTTTTT
- TRBJ1-2 few TRBV19 CASSLPTTNYGYTF TGTGCCAGTAGTCTCCCTACTACTAACTATGGCTACACCTTC
TRBD1 TRBJ2-4 many TRBV7-2 CASSLGDRDIQYF TGTGCCAGCAGCTTGGGGGACAGGGACATTCAGTACTTC
TRBD1 TRBJ2-7 - TRBV25-1 CASSEYILGQGNISYEQYF TGTGCCAGCAGTGAATATATTCTGGGACAGGGAAATATATCCTACGAGCAGTACTTC
TRBD2 TRBJ2-5 - TRBV6-2/TRBV6-3 CASSWNGGSQYF TGTGCCAGCAGTTGGAACGGGGGGTCCCAGTACTTC
TRBD2 TRBJ2-3 many TRBV20-1 CSATTSGRASGTDTQYF TGCAGTGCTACTACTAGCGGGAGGGCCTCGGGCACAGATACGCAGTATTTT
- TRBJ1-6 - TRBV5-6 CASSSIGMNSPLHF TGTGCCAGCAGTTCTATAGGAATGAATTCACCCCTCCACTTT
TRBD2 TRBJ2-7 many TRBV27 CASSPKAGGTSGSHEQYF TGTGCCAGCAGTCCGAAGGCGGGAGGGACTAGCGGGAGCCACGAGCAGTACTTC
TRBD2 TRBJ2-3 - TRBV7-6 CASSSGLAGEDADTQYF TGTGCCAGCAGCTCTGGACTAGCGGGAGAGGACGCAGATACGCAGTATTTT
TRBD2 TRBJ2-7 - TRBV20-1 CSATGLAGDRYEQYF TGCAGTGCTACGGGACTAGCGGGAGATCGCTACGAGCAGTACTTC
- TRBJ2-2 - TRBV12-3/TRBV12-4 CASSRGEGTGELFF TGTGCCAGCAGTCGGGGTGAGGGCACCGGGGAGCTGTTTTTT
- TRBJ2-7 few TRBV11-2 CASSPPSGGGEQYF TGCGCCAGCAGCCCCCCATCAGGAGGGGGTGAGCAGTACTTC
TRBD2 TRBJ2-5 many TRBV10-3 CATSSSGKEETQYF TGTGCCACCTCGAGTAGCGGGAAGGAGGAGACCCAGTACTTC
TRBD2 TRBJ2-1 many TRBV6-1 CASKGGEGKQFF TGTGCCAGCAAGGGCGGGGAGGGGAAGCAGTTCTTC
- TRBJ2-2 many TRBV28 CASRPVPDGGTGELFF TGTGCCAGCAGACCCGTTCCGGACGGGGGCACCGGGGAGCTGTTTTTT
TRBD2 TRBJ2-5 many TRBV12-3/TRBV12-4 CASSSTSGRIGAQYF TGTGCCAGCAGCTCGACTAGCGGGAGGATCGGGGCCCAGTACTTC
- TRBJ2-1 - TRBV6-1 CASSRSWGGSYNEQFF TGTGCCAGCAGTAGGTCTTGGGGCGGCTCCTACAATGAGCAGTTCTTC
TRBD2 TRBJ2-3 - TRBV3-1 CASRPTSGGSDTQYF TGTGCCAGCAGACCGACTAGCGGGGGGTCAGATACGCAGTATTTT
- TRBJ1-4 few TRBV7-2 CASSLGAGPNEKLFF TGTGCCAGCAGCTTAGGCGCCGGCCCTAATGAAAAACTGTTTTTT
- TRBJ2-3 - TRBV7-9 CAGSLELGGIRTDTQYF TGTGCCGGCAGCTTAGAATTGGGCGGAATCCGCACAGATACGCAGTATTTT
TRBD1 TRBJ1-2 many TRBV27 CASSLRTGSTYGYTF TGTGCCAGCAGTTTAAGGACAGGCTCGACCTATGGCTACACCTTC
- TRBJ1-3 - TRBV11-2 CASSLQPGTGNTIYF TGTGCCAGCAGCTTACAACCAGGGACTGGAAACACCATATATTTT
TRBD2 TRBJ2-5 many TRBV6-2/TRBV6-3 CASRGPREGRETQYF TGTGCCAGCCGAGGTCCCCGGGAGGGCCGCGAGACCCAGTACTTC
- TRBJ2-7 few TRBV29-1 CSGGRGSYEQYF TGCAGCGGGGGGCGAGGGTCCTACGAGCAGTACTTC
- TRBJ1-6 few TRBV2 CASSENDPRFALHF TGTGCCAGCAGTGAAAACGACCCCCGCTTTGCCCTCCACTTT
TRBD2 TRBJ2-5 - TRBV7-9 CASSLLAGGPRETQYF TGTGCCAGCAGCTTACTAGCGGGAGGGCCTAGGGAGACCCAGTACTTC
- TRBJ1-2 many TRBV30 CAWSPGLYGYTF TGTGCCTGGAGTCCAGGGTTGTATGGCTACACCTTC
- TRBJ1-2 - TRBV19 CASLQPNYGGYTF TGTGCCAGTCTACAACCCAACTATGGTGGCTACACCTTC
TRBD1 TRBJ2-5 many TRBV27 CASSPQGAFGETQYF TGTGCCAGCAGTCCGCAGGGGGCGTTTGGAGAGACCCAGTACTTC
TRBD1 TRBJ2-2 few TRBV20-1 CSARQPGTGETGELFF TGCAGTGCTAGGCAACCCGGGACAGGGGAAACCGGGGAGCTGTTTTTT
- TRBJ2-4 many TRBV29-1 CSVGQGAKNIQYF TGCAGCGTTGGGCAGGGGGCCAAAAACATTCAGTACTTC
TRBD1 TRBJ1-2 - TRBV28 CASSFVDRGYGYTF TGTGCCAGCAGTTTCGTAGACAGGGGCTATGGCTACACCTTC
- TRBJ2-3 - TRBV4-1 CASSPVSTDTQYF TGCGCCAGCAGCCCCGTGAGCACAGATACGCAGTATTTT
TRBD2 TRBJ2-5 few TRBV6-2/TRBV6-3 CASSPPGLAGGPRKTQYF TGTGCCAGCAGTCCGCCCGGACTAGCGGGAGGGCCTAGGAAGACCCAGTACTTC
TRBD2 TRBJ2-7 few TRBV19 CASSVAGTKYEQYF TGTGCCAGTAGTGTCGCCGGGACTAAGTACGAGCAGTACTTC
- TRBJ1-6 - TRBV30 CAWTPPQGLNSPLHF TGTGCCTGGACTCCCCCTCAGGGGTTGAATTCACCCCTCCACTTT
TRBD1 TRBJ1-5 - TRBV19 CASSLRDRGFYQPQHF TGTGCCAGTAGTCTACGGGACAGGGGGTTTTATCAGCCCCAGCATTTT
- TRBJ2-1 many TRBV28 CASLMGRALYNEQFF TGTGCCAGCCTGATGGGGAGAGCCCTCTACAATGAGCAGTTCTTC
- TRBJ1-4 - TRBV7-9 CASSLAQEKLFF TGTGCCAGCAGCTTAGCGCAGGAAAAACTGTTTTTT
TRBD2 TRBJ2-1 many TRBV28 CASSPSSGRPHEVEQFF TGTGCCAGCAGTCCTTCTAGCGGAAGACCTCACGAGGTTGAGCAGTTCTTC
TRBD2 TRBJ2-2 once TRBV11-1 CASSQATSFGSGELFF TGTGCCAGCAGCCAAGCGACTAGCTTTGGATCCGGGGAGCTGTTTTTT
TRBD2 TRBJ2-5 - TRBV29-1 CSVEISGSDQETQYF TGCAGCGTTGAGATTAGCGGGAGCGATCAAGAGACCCAGTACTTC
TRBD2 TRBJ2-1 - TRBV18 CASSPLLREVRNEQFF TGTGCCAGCTCACCCCTTTTGCGGGAGGTTAGGAATGAGCAGTTCTTC
TRBD2 TRBJ2-5 - TRBV7-6 CASSLELAGGQETQYF TGTGCCAGCAGCTTAGAATTGGCGGGAGGTCAAGAGACCCAGTACTTC
TRBD1 TRBJ1-2 - TRBV7-3 CASSLSAGTGEQDGYTF TGTGCCAGCAGCTTAAGTGCGGGGACAGGGGAACAAGATGGCTACACCTTC
- TRBJ2-7 - TRBV20-1 CSAQRSYEQYF TGCAGTGCTCAGAGGAGCTACGAGCAGTACTTC
- TRBJ1-5 many TRBV12-3/TRBV12-4 CASSLRRQVNQPQHF TGTGCCAGCAGTTTAAGACGGCAAGTCAATCAGCCCCAGCATTTT